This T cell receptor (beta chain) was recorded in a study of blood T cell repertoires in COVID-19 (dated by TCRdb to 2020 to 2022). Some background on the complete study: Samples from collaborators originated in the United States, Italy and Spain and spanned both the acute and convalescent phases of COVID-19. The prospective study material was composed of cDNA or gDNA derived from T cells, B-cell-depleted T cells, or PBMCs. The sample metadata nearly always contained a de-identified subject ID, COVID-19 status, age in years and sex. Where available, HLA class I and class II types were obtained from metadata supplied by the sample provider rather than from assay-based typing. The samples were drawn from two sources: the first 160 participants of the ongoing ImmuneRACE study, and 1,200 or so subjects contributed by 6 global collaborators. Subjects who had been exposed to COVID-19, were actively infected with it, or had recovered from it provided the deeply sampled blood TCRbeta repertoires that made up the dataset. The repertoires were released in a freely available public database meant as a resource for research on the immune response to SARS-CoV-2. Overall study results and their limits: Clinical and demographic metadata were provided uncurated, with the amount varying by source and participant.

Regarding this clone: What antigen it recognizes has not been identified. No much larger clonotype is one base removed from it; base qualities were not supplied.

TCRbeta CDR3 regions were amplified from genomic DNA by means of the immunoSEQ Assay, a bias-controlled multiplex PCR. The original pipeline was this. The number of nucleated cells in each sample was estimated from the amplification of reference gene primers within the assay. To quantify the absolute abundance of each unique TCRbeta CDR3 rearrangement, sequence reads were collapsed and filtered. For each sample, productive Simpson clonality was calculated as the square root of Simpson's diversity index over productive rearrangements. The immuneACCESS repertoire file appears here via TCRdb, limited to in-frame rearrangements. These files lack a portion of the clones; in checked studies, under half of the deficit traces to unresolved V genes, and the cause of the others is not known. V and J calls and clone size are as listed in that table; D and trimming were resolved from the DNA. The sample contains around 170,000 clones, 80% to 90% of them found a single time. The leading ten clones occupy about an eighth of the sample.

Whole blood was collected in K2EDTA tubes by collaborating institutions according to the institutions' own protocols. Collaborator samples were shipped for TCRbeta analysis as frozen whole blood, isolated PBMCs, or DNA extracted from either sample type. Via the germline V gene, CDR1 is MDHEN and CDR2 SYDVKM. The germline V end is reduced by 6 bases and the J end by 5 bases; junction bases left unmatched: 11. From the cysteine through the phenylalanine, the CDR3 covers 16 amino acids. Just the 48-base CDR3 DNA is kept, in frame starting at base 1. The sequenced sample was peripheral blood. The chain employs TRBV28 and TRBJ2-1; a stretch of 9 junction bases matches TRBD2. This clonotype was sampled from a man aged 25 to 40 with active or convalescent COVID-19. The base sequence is TGTGCCAGCAGCCAAGCGGGGGGTGTGCGCGACAATGAGCAGTTCTTC. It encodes CASSQAGGVRDNEQFF.